This TCR beta chain was observed in a study of T cell repertoires in cytomegalovirus infection. Via MiXCR, TCRdb re-called the reads, giving one row per CDR3 protein. This sample has 150,000 to 200,000 distinct CDR3 sequences, with roughly 28% found just once. Germline-derived CDR1 and CDR2 are MNHEY and SVGAGI. CDR3 length equals 16 residues. With 5 bases clipped from V and 10 bases from J, the junction kept 13 bases outside the gene matches. The receptor's source is a human donor in good health (CMV status not recorded). Some clones in this sample may be carry-over from other donors' samples. The sample consisted of PBMCs. V is TRBV6-5 and J is TRBJ2-1, with TRBD1 matching over 11 bases. The CDR3: CASSERPVGTGGEQFF. The CDR3, as DNA: TGTGCCAGCAGTGAACGACCGGTCGGGACAGGGGGAGAGCAGTTCTTC.